The clone carrying this T cell receptor (beta chain) appeared many times. Its antigen remains unidentified. Unseparated into fractions, whole blood served as the source from which total RNA was extracted. This sample was included in a study of human T cells and chemical hapten exposure. Study-wide background: The study traced per-sample TCR yield variation mainly to small differences in pooled library volumes. Overall study findings and caveats: TCRs exceeding a frequency of 1 in 1000 stayed unchanged under DPC sensitization.

The library labeled individual cDNA molecules by adding unique molecular identifiers to them. Per the original data handling: Across samples, TCR counts had a median of about 92,000 and ranged from about 20,000 to 750,000. TCRdb itself ran the reads through MiXCR, one entry per CDR3 protein. These V and J calls originate from TCRdb's pipeline instead of the authors' own analysis. Of about 120,000 distinct CDR3 sequences in the sample, over 6.5% are singletons; the top ten hold just over 1.4%. Trimming removed 0 bases at V and 9 bases at J, with 17 bases between. Germline values: CDR1 SEHNR, CDR2 FQNEAQ (reference sequence). The CDR3 is made up of 15 amino acids.

The origin of this receptor is a human donor in good health. Some clones in this sample may be carry-over from other donors' samples. This chain links TRBV7-9 with TRBJ1-2; D might be TRBD1 (6 bases). The material sequenced was whole blood. The CDR3 sequence is CASSLASGDGRRYTF. In nucleotides, the CDR3 is TGTGCCAGCAGCTTAGCGTCAGGGGACGGTAGGCGCTACACCTTC.